The 24 T cell receptor beta chains given below trace back to one sample, sequenced in a study of cytomegalovirus exposure and HLA in healthy donors. In the PCR, 60 Vbeta and 13 Jbeta primers were used. The method was immunoSEQ multiplex PCR; TCRdb's version includes in-frame clones alone and lacks a portion of them. The table has fewer than 200,000 clones, around four fifths seen once. The material sequenced was PBMCs. These receptors were taken from a man aged 50 to 60 in good health and CMV-seropositive.

A single count supports this clone. The rearrangement joins TRBV5-1 to TRBJ1-5; 11 bases map to TRBD1. The germline gives CDR1 SGHRS, CDR2 YFSETQ. This CDR3 is built from 16 residues. J gave up 3 bases and V 4 bases, and 6 bases lay outside the gene matches. CDR3 sequence reads: CASSLGTGGNNQPQHF. The CDR3 DNA reads as TGCGCCAGCAGCCTGGGGACAGGGGGGAACAATCAGCCCCAGCATTTT.

The chain carries TRBV7-9 and TRBJ2-5; D may be TRBD2 (6 bases). The CDR3 runs 15 residues. Germline assignment: CDR1 SEHNR and CDR2 FQNEAQ (reference sequence). Trimming removed 2 bases at V and 5 bases at J, with 15 bases between. The chain's CDR3 is CASSLREEGAETQYF. The CDR3 coding sequence is TGTGCCAGCAGCTTAAGGGAGGAAGGGGCTGAGACCCAGTACTTC.

This chain uses TRBV6-1 with TRBJ2-5; 12 bases fit TRBD2. Gene TRBJ2-7 matches the end of the DNA better, so the J call may be wrong. The CDR3 totals 15 residues. The germline gives CDR1 MNHNS, CDR2 SASEGT. Written as DNA, the CDR3 is TGTGCCAGCAGGCCTAGACTAGCGGGAGCCTACGAGCAGTACTTC. Translating it yields CASRPRLAGAYEQYF.

The chain has TRBV9 and TRBJ2-3, with D unclear. The CDR3 is made up of 15 amino acids. V was pared by 4 bases and J by 2 bases, with 14 bases between. Germline lookup yields CDR1 SGDLS and CDR2 YYNGEE. DNA of the CDR3: TGTGCCAGCAGCCCCGAAGGCGGTTACACAGATACGCAGTATTTT. Protein sequence: CASSPEGGYTDTQYF.

This clone showed up many times. This chain links TRBV30 with TRBJ1-4; 9 positions match TRBD1. Trimming at V came to 4 bases and at J to 5 bases, leaving 5 bases not matched to a gene. Germline-derived CDR1 and CDR2 are GTSNPN and SVGIG (reference sequence). CDR3 length: 14 residues. The CDR3 loop is CAWTTGTGNEKLFF. The CDR3 nucleotides read TGTGCCTGGACCACCGGGACAGGGAATGAAAAACTGTTTTTT.

This clone was seen a single time. CDR3 nucleotide sequence: TGTGCCAGCAGCTCCTCCGACAGGGTGTGGCAGCCCCAGCATTTT. This gives the protein CASSSSDRVWQPQHF. V and J are TRBV28 and TRBJ1-5, with 7 nucleotides matching TRBD1. Germline V lookup: CDR1 MDHEN, CDR2 SYDVKM. V shed 6 bases, J shed 7 bases, and the junction held 12 bases outside the gene matches. The CDR3 spans 15 residues.

The V call is TRBV11-2, the J call TRBJ1-1; 7 nucleotides match TRBD1. CDR1 and CDR2 from the germline V gene are SGHAT and FQNNGV. The CDR3 spans 14 residues. V lost 3 bases to trimming and J lost 3 bases; unmatched junction nucleotides: 4. CDR3 DNA: TGTGCCAGCAGCTTTAGCCAGGGGGACACTGAAGCTTTCTTT. Translation gives CASSFSQGDTEAFF.

The chain employs TRBV10-3 and TRBJ2-1; D not certain. CDR1 and CDR2 (germline): ENHRY, SYGVKD. The CDR3 sequence is 12 residues long. Trimming took off 10 bases at V and 9 bases at J, with 16 bases between the two ends. CDR3 protein: CATETELGEQFF. DNA for the CDR3: TGTGCCACTGAGACGGAGCTGGGTGAGCAGTTCTTC.

V is TRBV7-2 and J is TRBJ1-3; 9 bases fit TRBD1. V trimming: 5 bases; J trimming: 4 bases; junction bases outside the gene matches: 9. This CDR3 comprises 16 residues. The germline gives CDR1 SGHTA, CDR2 FQGNSA. CDR3 region: CASSLFPGTGGNTIYF. The CDR3 coding sequence is TGTGCCAGCAGCCTCTTCCCCGGGACAGGGGGAAACACCATATATTTT.

The J gene is TRBJ2-7, the V gene TRBV19; TRBD2 might be the D (6 bases). In germline, CDR1 is LNHDA, CDR2 SQIVND (reference sequence). V lost 5 bases to trimming and J lost 4 bases, with 15 bases between them. CDR3 length: 14 amino acids. The CDR3 DNA sequence: TGTGCCAGTAGTTCGGTGGAGGGGAGATACGAGCAGTACTTC. Amino acid sequence: CASSSVEGRYEQYF.

There are a few counts of this clone. This rearrangement joins TRBV29-1 to TRBJ2-5; D not resolved. CDR1 is SQVTM and CDR2 is ANQGSEA in the germline V gene. The ends were cut back, 0 bases at V and 2 bases at J, with 10 bases in the middle. The CDR3 extends over 14 amino acids. The CDR3 coding sequence is TGCAGCGTTGAAGATCTAACAGCACAAGAGACCCAGTACTTC. As protein: CSVEDLTAQETQYF.

The chain uses TRBV2 and TRBJ2-7; 9 positions agree with TRBD2. This CDR3 contains 15 residues. From germline, CDR1 is SNHLY and CDR2 FYNNEI. Germline trimming cut 10 bases from V and 1 base from J; bases unmatched to any gene: 11. The CDR3 protein is CATLPNSGGSYEQYF. Written as DNA, the CDR3 is TGTGCCACCCTTCCAAATAGCGGGGGATCCTACGAGCAGTACTTC. Based on the CDR3 plus reference TRBV2 and TRBJ2-7, the full variable domain is EPEVTQTPSHQVTQMGQEVILRCVPISNHLYFYWYRQILGQKVEFLVSFYNNEISEKSEIFDDQFSVERPDGSNFTLKIRSTKLEDSAMYFCATLPNSGGSYEQYFGPGTRLTVT.

The chain links TRBV5-6 to TRBJ1-2, with D unclear. The V gene's germline CDR1 is SGHDT and CDR2 YYEEEE. The CDR3 spans 15 residues. V was trimmed by 3 bases and J by 5 bases, leaving 17 bases between them. The CDR3 loop is CASSSEVPRGYGYTF. The CDR3 region has the DNA TGTGCCAGCAGCTCTGAGGTTCCCCGCGGGTATGGCTACACCTTC.

The chain is built from TRBV5-1 and TRBJ2-3; 10 bases agree with TRBD1. V lost 4 bases to trimming and J lost 3 bases; unmatched junction nucleotides: 2. CDR3 length: 14 residues. In germline, CDR1 is SGHRS, CDR2 YFSETQ. CDR3 coding DNA: TGCGCCAGCAGCCCGGACAGGGGGACAGATACGCAGTATTTT. It codes for CASSPDRGTDTQYF.

This sequence joins TRBV7-9 and TRBJ1-6, with D hard to call. Germline V gene sequence: CDR1 SEHNR, CDR2 FQNEAQ (reference sequence). The CDR3 loop spans 13 amino acids. Trimming stripped 5 bases from V and 8 bases from J, with 10 bases between. The CDR3 coding sequence is TGTGCCAGCAGCCCTACAGTAGATTCACCCCTCCACTTT. This sequence encodes CASSPTVDSPLHF.

CDR3 residues: CATGENTGELFF. The CDR3 bases are TGTGCCACGGGGGAGAACACCGGGGAGCTGTTTTTT. The chain has TRBV10-3 and TRBJ2-2; TRBD2 is a possible D gene (6 bases). The CDR3 loop spans 12 amino acids. Germline loops: CDR1 ENHRY, CDR2 SYGVKD. V was pared by 10 bases and J by 1 base, with 7 bases between.

The chain employs TRBV5-1 and TRBJ1-2; 9 positions agree with TRBD1. This CDR3 contains 13 residues. J gave up 8 bases and V 7 bases, and 9 bases lay outside the gene matches. Germline assignment: CDR1 SGHRS and CDR2 YFSETQ. CDR3 region: CASAQTGGGGYTF. The CDR3 coding sequence is TGCGCCAGCGCTCAGACAGGGGGTGGAGGCTACACCTTC.

This clone was detected a few times. The genes are TRBV7-2 and TRBJ2-4, with 7 bases fitting TRBD2. This CDR3 contains 16 residues. V dropped 5 bases and J dropped 0; count of bases not matched to a gene: 7. Germline CDR1 is SGHTA and CDR2 is FQGNSA. The CDR3 sequence: CASSPGGGTAKNIQYF. DNA for the CDR3: TGTGCCAGCAGCCCTGGGGGGGGGACAGCCAAAAACATTCAGTACTTC. The full variable domain, its missing parts supplied by reference TRBV7-2 and TRBJ2-4, is GAGVSQSPSNKVTEKGKDVELRCDPISGHTALYWYRQSLGQGLEFLIYFQGNSAPDKSGLPSDRFSAERTGGSVSTLTIQRTQQEDSAVYLCASSPGGGTAKNIQYFGAGTRLSVL.

The chain links TRBV18 to TRBJ1-1, with D uncertain. The V gene's germline CDR1 is KGHSH and CDR2 LQKENI. Trimming removed 5 bases from V and 3 bases from J, with 10 bases in between. This CDR3 has 13 residues. The CDR3 loop is CASSTAIDTEAFF. CDR3 nucleotide sequence: TGTGCCAGCTCAACAGCTATCGACACTGAAGCTTTCTTT.

The V and J genes are TRBV4-1 and TRBJ1-4, with D unresolved. The ends were cut back, 0 bases at V and 3 bases at J, with 14 bases in the middle. In germline, CDR1 is MGHRA, CDR2 YSYEKL. This CDR3 is 17 amino acids long. CDR3 nucleotides: TGCGCCAGCAGCCAAGAGGGGAGACGAGCAGCTAATGAAAAACTGTTTTTT. It specifies CASSQEGRRAANEKLFF.

This chain links TRBV28 with TRBJ1-2; 7 nucleotides match TRBD1. Trimming at V came to 6 bases and at J to 8 bases, leaving 6 bases not matched to a gene. Germline CDR1 reads MDHEN; CDR2 reads SYDVKM. This CDR3 is built from 12 residues. The CDR3 DNA sequence: TGTGCCAGCAGAGGACAGGCGGAGGGCTACACCTTC. Protein: CASRGQAEGYTF.

The chain joins TRBV5-4 to TRBJ2-3; 14 positions agree with TRBD2. CDR3 length: 18 amino acids. Germline V gene sequence: CDR1 SGHNT, CDR2 YYREEE (reference sequence). V shed 4 bases, J shed 1 base, and the junction held 8 bases outside the gene matches. The CDR3 loop reads CASSARLAGGPGTDTQYF. CDR3 nucleotide sequence: TGTGCCAGCAGCGCCCGACTAGCGGGGGGGCCTGGCACAGATACGCAGTATTTT.

A note on this clone: Sequence at one end of the junction differs from germline and may be a read error. The rearrangement links TRBV30 to TRBJ2-2; no firm D call. The CDR3 is 14 amino acids. Germline-derived CDR1 and CDR2 are GTSNPN and SVGIG (reference sequence). The CDR3 loop reads CAWSVSENAGELFF. CDR3 nucleotides: TGTGCCTGGAGTGTATCCGAGAACGCCGGGGAGCTGTTTTTT.

J is TRBJ2-7 and V is TRBV5-1, with 7 bases that match TRBD1. The V segment lost 2 bases and the J segment 4 bases; nucleotides outside the gene matches: 9. Per germline, CDR1 SGHRS and CDR2 YFSETQ. This CDR3 is built from 15 residues. In DNA, the CDR3 is TGCGCCAGCAGCTTACGACAGGGCATTTTGTACGAGCAGTACTTC. Protein product: CASSLRQGILYEQYF.